This entry lists 31 T cell receptor beta chains sequenced from one sample in a study of somatic mutations in cytotoxic T cells in rheumatoid arthritis. The repertoire was sequenced with immunoSEQ multiplex PCR; TCRdb's copy has only in-frame clones and lacks some. Of about 12,000 clones listed, approximately 80% were seen once; the top ten hold approximately 14%. Specimen: CD8+ T cells sorted from blood. All receptors come from a man aged 45-65 years in good health.

This chain uses TRBV27 with TRBJ1-5, with 8 bases lining up with TRBD1. The length of the CDR3 is 16 residues. CDR1 MNHEY and CDR2 SMNVEV come from the germline V gene (reference sequence). V shed 4 bases and J 0 bases; nucleotides not matched to a gene: 5. The CDR3 region is CASSSGTGYSNQPQHF. CDR3 coding DNA: TGTGCCAGCAGTTCCGGGACAGGTTATAGCAATCAGCCCCAGCATTTT.

This chain connects TRBV12-2 to TRBJ2-7. TRBV12-2 is a pseudogene locus. The CDR3 contains 14 residues. The DNA of the CDR3 is TGTGCAAGTCGCTTTACCGGGCGGCCCTACGAGCAGTACGTC. Amino acid sequence: CASRFTGRPYEQYV.

The chain has TRBV10-1 and TRBJ2-1; perhaps TRBD2 as D (6 bases). CDR3 size: 14 residues. Looked up from germline, CDR1 is WNHNN and CDR2 is SYGVQD (reference sequence). The ends were cut back, 3 bases at V and 0 bases at J, with 6 bases in the middle. The CDR3 nucleotides read TGCGCCAGCAGTGACGGGGGCTCCTACAATGAGCAGTTCTTC. It translates to CASSDGGSYNEQFF.

V and J are TRBV30 and TRBJ1-2; TRBD1 is a possible D gene (6 bases). The CDR3 length is 13 residues. The germline CDR1 and CDR2 sequences are GTSNPN and SVGIG (reference sequence). Trimming left V 5 bases short and J 6 bases short, with 16 bases between. The CDR3 DNA reads TGTGCCTGGGCGACAGGAGGGCTTGATGGCTACACCTTC. This codes for CAWATGGLDGYTF.

The genes are TRBV19 and TRBJ1-1; possible D gene TRBD1, 5 bases. The CDR3 is 13 residues long. Trimming removed 1 base from V and 4 bases from J, with 7 bases in between. The V gene's germline CDR1 is LNHDA and CDR2 SQIVND (reference sequence). CDR3 region: CASSIGRATEAFF. The CDR3 DNA sequence: TGTGCCAGTAGTATAGGCAGGGCCACTGAAGCTTTCTTT.

The chain links TRBV19 to TRBJ2-1, with TRBD2 matching 7 bases. The V gene end was trimmed by 0 bases and the J gene end by 4 bases; junction bases not matched to a gene: 0. The germline V gene encodes CDR1 LNHDA and CDR2 SQIVND (reference sequence). The length of the CDR3 is 14 residues. The CDR3 DNA is TGTGCCAGTAGTATAGAGCGGGAGTACAATGAGCAGTTCTTC. It translates to CASSIEREYNEQFF.

This clone was seen only a few times. V and J are TRBV27 and TRBJ1-1, with D perhaps matching TRBD1 (5 bases). CDR1 is MNHEY, CDR2 SMNVEV, per germline (reference sequence). V was trimmed by 4 bases and J by 0 bases, leaving 6 bases between them. The CDR3 is 13 amino acids. The CDR3 region is CASSWGVNTEAFF. The DNA for the CDR3 is TGTGCCAGCAGTTGGGGGGTGAACACTGAAGCTTTCTTT.

V gene TRBV27 combines with J gene TRBJ2-1; 11 nucleotides agree with TRBD2. The length of the CDR3 is 14 residues. V trimming: 2 bases; J trimming: 16 bases; junction bases outside the gene matches: 10. Germline values: CDR1 MNHEY, CDR2 SMNVEV (reference sequence). The CDR3 here is CASSLGPPGLADFF. The CDR3 DNA follows: TGTGCCAGCAGTTTAGGGCCTCCGGGACTAGCGGACTTCTTC.

The CDR3 spells CASSSLLDRRYYGYTF. The CDR3 nucleotides are TGTGCCAGCAGTTCCCTCCTGGACAGGCGATACTATGGCTACACCTTC. The rearrangement joins TRBV6-6 to TRBJ1-2; TRBD1 matches at 7 bases. V was clipped by 4 bases and J by 3 bases; unmatched bases: 11. From germline, CDR1 is MNHNY and CDR2 SVGAGI (reference sequence). This CDR3 comprises 16 residues.

The rearrangement joins TRBV7-3 to TRBJ1-2; no clear D gene. The CDR3 is 13 amino acids. Germline assignment: CDR1 SGHTA and CDR2 FQGTGA. The germline V and J ends were trimmed by 5 bases and 2 bases, with 9 bases remaining between them. CDR3 in DNA: TGTGCCAGCAGCAAGTCATTGAACTATGGCTACACCTTC. Translation gives CASSKSLNYGYTF.

The chain links TRBV19 to TRBJ1-5; D is ambiguous. Trimming removed 2 bases at V and 4 bases at J, with 9 bases between. This CDR3 has 14 amino acids. CDR1 is LNHDA and CDR2 is SQIVND in the germline V gene (reference sequence). The CDR3 DNA reads as TGTGCCAGTAGTATATCCAGGCCAAATCAGCCCCAGCATTTT. It encodes CASSISRPNQPQHF.

V gene TRBV14 combines with J gene TRBJ2-7; 11 bases line up with TRBD2. This CDR3 has 15 amino acids. Germline assignment: CDR1 SGHDN and CDR2 FVKESK. V lost 4 bases to trimming and J lost 0 bases; unmatched junction nucleotides: 2. In DNA, the CDR3 is TGTGCCAGCAGCCCTAGCGGGGGGAGCTCCTACGAGCAGTACTTC. It yields the protein CASSPSGGSSYEQYF. Supplemented by reference TRBV14 and TRBJ2-7, the full variable domain reads EAGVTQFPSHSVIEKGQTVTLRCDPISGHDNLYWYRRVMGKEIKFLLHFVKESKQDESGMPNNRFLAERTGGTYSTLKVQPAELEDSGVYFCASSPSGGSSYEQYFGPGTRLTVT.

The chain employs TRBV7-8 and TRBJ2-5, with D maybe TRBD2 (6 bases). This CDR3 has 16 amino acids. The germline V and J ends were trimmed by 0 bases and 2 bases, with 13 bases remaining between them. Germline lookup yields CDR1 SGHVS and CDR2 FQNEAQ. CDR3 nucleotides: TGTGCCAGCAGCTTAGCGCGTTCGGCGGGGCAAGAGACCCAGTACTTC. Protein: CASSLARSAGQETQYF.

This clone showed up just a few times. The chain couples TRBV5-1 to TRBJ2-7, with unresolved D. V was pared by 2 bases and J by 3 bases, with 9 bases between. The CDR3 totals 13 residues. Looked up from germline, CDR1 is SGHRS and CDR2 is YFSETQ. In nucleotides, the CDR3 is TGCGCCAGCAGCTTTCGTGGGGTCTACGAGCAGTACTTC. Amino acids: CASSFRGVYEQYF.

The chain couples TRBV7-3 to TRBJ2-1, with a possible D match to TRBD1 (5 bases). Trimming took off 4 bases at V and 4 bases at J, with 14 bases between the two ends. The CDR3 is 15 amino acids. Germline CDR1 SGHTA, CDR2 FQGTGA. The CDR3 bases are TGTGCCAGCAGCTCCGGAGTGGGGCCGTACAATGAGCAGTTCTTC. Its translation is CASSSGVGPYNEQFF.

This chain joins TRBV10-3 and TRBJ2-7; TRBD2 might be the D (5 bases). V lost 7 bases and J lost 3, with 13 bases in between. There are 13 residues in the CDR3. Germline V gene sequence: CDR1 ENHRY, CDR2 SYGVKD. CDR3 bases: TGTGCCATCACAGGACTTCGATTCTACGAGCAGTACGTC. It specifies CAITGLRFYEQYV.

V and J are TRBV5-1 and TRBJ2-3; 8 bases are a match to TRBD2. CDR1 is SGHRS, CDR2 YFSETQ, per germline. The CDR3 consists of 17 residues. Germline trimming cut 4 bases from V and 2 bases from J; bases unmatched to any gene: 12. The CDR3 nucleotides read TGCGCCAGCAGCCTGAGAAACAGCGGGAGCCTCACAGATACGCAGTATTTT. Its translation: CASSLRNSGSLTDTQYF.

The sample holds one count of this clone. This chain connects TRBV7-9 to TRBJ2-5; 9 nucleotides align to TRBD1. The CDR3 has 17 amino acids. CDR1 is SEHNR and CDR2 is FQNEAQ in the germline V gene (reference sequence). After removal of 11 bases from V and 0 bases from J, the junction contained 16 bases not matched to a gene. CDR3 loop: CALAGPGQGNDQETQYF. CDR3 nucleotides: TGTGCCTTAGCGGGTCCCGGACAGGGGAACGACCAAGAGACCCAGTACTTC.

Here the CDR3 reads CASSSTSGSYEQYF. The CDR3 DNA reads as TGTGCCAGCAGTTCCACTAGCGGGAGTTACGAGCAGTACTTC. The J gene is TRBJ2-7, the V gene TRBV6-5; 11 nucleotides align to TRBD2. Germline V CDR1 and CDR2: MNHEY, SVGAGI. V lost 4 bases, J lost 4 bases, and 3 bases stayed unmatched. The CDR3 has 14 residues.

The chain uses TRBV7-6 and TRBJ1-2, with 9 positions matching TRBD1. The ends lost 5 bases at V and 8 bases at J; junction bases unmatched: 6. Germline loops: CDR1 SGHVS, CDR2 FNYEAQ. The CDR3 extends over 13 amino acids. The CDR3 loop is CASSPGTGRGYTF. CDR3 bases: TGTGCCAGCAGCCCCGGGACAGGGAGAGGCTACACCTTC.

This clone has only one observation. The chain recombines TRBV11-1 with TRBJ2-5, with D perhaps assigned TRBD1 or TRBD2 (5 bases each). The CDR3 is made up of 13 amino acids. V lost 3 bases to trimming and J lost 5 bases, with 10 bases between them. From germline, CDR1 is SGHAT and CDR2 FQDESV (reference sequence). The CDR3 loop is CASSLGVRETQYF. The CDR3 DNA sequence: TGTGCCAGCAGCTTGGGGGTTAGGGAGACCCAGTACTTC.

This chain links TRBV4-2 with TRBJ2-3; 12 bases map to TRBD2. This CDR3 comprises 15 residues. With 2 bases clipped from V and 4 bases from J, the junction kept 1 base outside the gene matches. CDR1 and CDR2 from the germline V gene are LGHNA and YNFKEQ. DNA for the CDR3: TGTGCCAGCAGCCAACTAGCGGGAGGGCCAGATACGCAGTATTTT. It specifies CASSQLAGGPDTQYF.

V is TRBV2 and J is TRBJ2-7, with 7 bases lining up with TRBD2. J was trimmed by 3 bases and V by 10 bases; bases with no gene match: 12. CDR3 length equals 14 residues. Germline V gene data show CDR1 as SNHLY and CDR2 as FYNNEI. As DNA, the CDR3 is TGTGCCACCCAGGCGGCGGGGGTACACTACGAGCAGTACGTC. Translation gives CATQAAGVHYEQYV.

V and J are TRBV18 and TRBJ1-4, with D hard to call. Trimming took 0 bases from V and 4 from J, leaving 9 bases between them. This CDR3 spans 15 amino acids. CDR1 and CDR2 (germline): KGHSH, LQKENI. CDR3 sequence reads: CASSPPGFGNEKLFF. The CDR3 DNA reads as TGTGCCAGCTCACCACCAGGGTTTGGTAATGAAAAACTGTTTTTT.

This CDR3 is CAIRPTGEDRTDTQYF. Written as DNA, the CDR3 is TGTGCCATCAGACCCACAGGGGAAGATCGCACAGATACGCAGTATTTT. This rearrangement joins TRBV10-3 to TRBJ2-3; TRBD1 matches 7 bases. V trimming: 6 bases; J trimming: 1 base; junction bases outside the gene matches: 10. CDR1 is ENHRY, CDR2 SYGVKD, per germline. The CDR3 runs 16 residues.

The V and J genes are TRBV15 and TRBJ2-1; the D gene is possibly TRBD2 (7 bases). The CDR3 consists of 14 residues. Germline V gene data show CDR1 as LNHNV and CDR2 as YYDKDF (reference sequence). Trimming pared 1 base from V and 8 bases from J, leaving 12 bases between. The CDR3 spells CATSRGGAGDEQFF. CDR3 sequence (DNA): TGTGCCACCAGCAGAGGGGGGGCGGGGGATGAGCAGTTCTTC.

This clone has more than one count but fewer than ten. The chain joins TRBV6-6 to TRBJ1-1, with D possibly TRBD1 on 5 matching bases. V was shortened by 2 bases and J by 4 bases, with 8 bases between the two germline ends. The length of the CDR3 is 13 residues. Germline V gene data show CDR1 as MNHNY and CDR2 as SVGAGI (reference sequence). The CDR3 sequence is CASSYPGGTEAFF. In DNA form, the CDR3 reads TGTGCCAGCAGTTACCCGGGGGGCACTGAAGCTTTCTTT.

V gene TRBV5-1 combines with J gene TRBJ2-3, with 9 bases matching TRBD1. The J segment lost 2 bases and the V segment lost 4 bases, leaving 14 bases of the junction unmatched. This CDR3 is built from 18 residues. In germline, CDR1 is SGHRS, CDR2 YFSETQ. The CDR3 coding sequence is TGCGCCAGCAGCCGTTACTACCGGGACAGGGCCGACACAGATACGCAGTATTTT. Its protein product is CASSRYYRDRADTDTQYF.

This clone was detected a few times. The chain couples TRBV9 to TRBJ2-3; 8 positions agree with TRBD2. V was pared by 0 bases and J by 6 bases, with 3 bases of the junction left unmatched. This CDR3 comprises 14 residues. Germline CDR1 SGDLS, CDR2 YYNGEE. The CDR3 sequence: CASSVERGKDTQYF. For the CDR3, the DNA is TGTGCCAGCAGCGTAGAGCGGGGGAAGGATACGCAGTATTTT.

The chain carries TRBV12-5 and TRBJ2-1; possibly TRBD2 for D (6 bases). Trimming took 5 bases from V and 1 from J, leaving 12 bases between them. The germline V gene has CDR1 LGHNT and CDR2 FRNRAP. The CDR3 has 15 residues. The CDR3 region is CASGPTSSSYNEQFF. For the CDR3, the DNA is TGTGCTAGTGGTCCTACTAGCAGTTCCTACAATGAGCAGTTCTTC.

Only a few counts were recorded for this clone. The chain recombines TRBV30 with TRBJ2-1, with 9 bases identical to TRBD2. The CDR3 has 14 amino acids. J gave up 14 bases and V 0 bases, and 11 bases lay outside the gene matches. Germline V gene lookup returns CDR1 GTSNPN and CDR2 SVGIG (reference sequence). The CDR3 loop is CAWSVEVAGVGKFF. As DNA, the CDR3 is TGTGCCTGGAGTGTGGAAGTAGCGGGAGTGGGGAAGTTCTTC.